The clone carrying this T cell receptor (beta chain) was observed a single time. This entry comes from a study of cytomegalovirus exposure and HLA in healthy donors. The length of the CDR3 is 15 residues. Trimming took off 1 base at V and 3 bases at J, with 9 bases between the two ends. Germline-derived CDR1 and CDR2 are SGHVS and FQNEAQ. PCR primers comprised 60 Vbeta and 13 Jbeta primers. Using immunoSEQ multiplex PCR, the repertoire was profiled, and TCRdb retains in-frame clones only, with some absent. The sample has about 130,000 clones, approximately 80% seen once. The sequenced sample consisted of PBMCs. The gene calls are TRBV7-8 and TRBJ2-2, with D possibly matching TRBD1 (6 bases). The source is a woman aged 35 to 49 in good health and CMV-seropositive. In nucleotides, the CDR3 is TGTGCCAGCAGCTTAGTACAGGGCCACACCGGGGAGCTGTTTTTT. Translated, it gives CASSLVQGHTGELFF.